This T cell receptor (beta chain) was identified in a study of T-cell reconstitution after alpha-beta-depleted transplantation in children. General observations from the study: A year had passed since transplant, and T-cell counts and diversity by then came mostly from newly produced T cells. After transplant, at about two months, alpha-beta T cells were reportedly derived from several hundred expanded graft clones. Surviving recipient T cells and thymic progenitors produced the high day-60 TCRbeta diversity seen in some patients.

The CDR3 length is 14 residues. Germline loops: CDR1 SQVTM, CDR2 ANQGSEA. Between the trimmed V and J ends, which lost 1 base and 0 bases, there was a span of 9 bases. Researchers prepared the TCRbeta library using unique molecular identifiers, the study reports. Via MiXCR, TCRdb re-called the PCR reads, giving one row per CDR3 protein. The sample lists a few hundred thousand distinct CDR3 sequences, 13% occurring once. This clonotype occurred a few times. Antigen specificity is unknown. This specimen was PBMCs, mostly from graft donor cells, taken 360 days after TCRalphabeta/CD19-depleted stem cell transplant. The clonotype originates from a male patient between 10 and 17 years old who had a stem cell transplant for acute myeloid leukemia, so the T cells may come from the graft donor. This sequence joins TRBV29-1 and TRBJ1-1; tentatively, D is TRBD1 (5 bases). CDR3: CSVEGDPMNTEAFF. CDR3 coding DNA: TGCAGCGTTGAAGGGGACCCTATGAACACTGAAGCTTTCTTT.